This T cell receptor (beta chain) was captured in a study of CD8 T cells in Susac syndrome. Trimming took 5 bases from V and 4 from J, leaving 12 bases between them. This CDR3 spans 14 amino acids. CDR1 is SGHAT, CDR2 FQNNGV, per germline. From blood CD8+ and CD4+ T cells, TCR beta sequences were generated. Healthy donors served as the controls. They were matched for age and sex. FACS was used to enrich TEMRA cells, whereas the CD8+ and CD4+ T cells were obtained by negative isolation. The RNA, about 0.5 to 1 ug, was put through reverse transcription using random hexamers. Multiplex immunoSEQ PCR targeted 54 Vbeta and 13 Jbeta TCR beta segments. TCRdb fed the immunoSEQ multiplex PCR reads into MiXCR, producing one record per CDR3 protein. The table has tens of thousands of distinct CDR3 sequences, 93% seen once.

The origin of this receptor is a human donor in good health. Sequencing used CD8+ T cells from PBMCs. The chain carries TRBV11-2 and TRBJ2-1; D ambiguous. CDR3 residues: CASSASLLYNEQFF. Written as DNA, the CDR3 is TGTGCCAGCAGCGCCTCGTTGCTATACAATGAGCAGTTCTTC.